The 11 T cell receptor beta chains listed next were all sequenced from one sample in a study of T cell responses to AZD1222 COVID-19 vaccine. Clones were sequenced by immunoSEQ multiplex PCR, and TCRdb holds only the in-frame ones, with some missing. In the table there are 100,000 to 150,000 clones, approximately 90% of which are singletons. This sample comprised peripheral blood, obtained 28 days after the second AZD1222 dose. The receptors derive from an adult who received the AZD1222 COVID-19 vaccine.

The chain is built from TRBV28 and TRBJ2-5, with a possible D match to TRBD1 (5 bases). V was cut by 5 bases and J by 4 bases, with 17 bases left in between. This CDR3 has 15 amino acids. The V gene's germline CDR1 is MDHEN and CDR2 SYDVKM. Here the CDR3 reads CASSKSQGPVETQYF. CDR3 nucleotides: TGTGCCAGCAGTAAAAGTCAGGGTCCCGTAGAGACCCAGTACTTC.

The J gene is TRBJ2-3, the V gene TRBV7-3; 10 nucleotides agree with TRBD1. CDR1 and CDR2 from the germline V gene are SGHTA and FQGTGA. J was trimmed by 2 bases and V by 2 bases; bases with no gene match: 1. This CDR3 region has 15 residues. This chain's CDR3 is CASSLGTGVTDTQYF. DNA for the CDR3: TGTGCCAGCAGCTTAGGGACAGGGGTCACAGATACGCAGTATTTT.

Only one count was recorded for this clone. The chain uses TRBV6-2 or TRBV6-3 and TRBJ1-1, with a possible D match to TRBD1 (5 bases). The germline CDR1 and CDR2 sequences are MNHEY and SVGEGT. Between the trimmed V and J ends, which lost 5 bases and 0 bases, there was a span of 7 bases. The CDR3 totals 13 residues. As DNA, the CDR3 is TGTGCCAGCAGTGGACACCTGAACACTGAAGCTTTCTTT. This encodes CASSGHLNTEAFF.

This chain joins TRBV5-6 and TRBJ1-2; weak D call: TRBD1 (6 bases). Germline CDR1 and CDR2: SGHDT and YYEEEE. The CDR3 is 14 amino acids. V was shortened by 1 base and J by 6 bases, with 13 bases between the two germline ends. This CDR3 is CASSLMTGRHGYTF. CDR3 coding DNA: TGTGCCAGCAGCTTGATGACAGGAAGGCATGGCTACACCTTC. Full variable domain (rest looked up from reference TRBV5-6 and TRBJ1-2): DAGVTQSPTHLIKTRGQQVTLRCSPKSGHDTVSWYQQALGQGPQFIFQYYEEEERQRGNFPDRFSGHQFPNYSSELNVNALLLGDSALYLCASSLMTGRHGYTFGSGTRLTVV.

The rearrangement uses TRBV6-5 and TRBJ1-5; maybe TRBD1 (5 bases). V was pared by 0 bases and J by 2 bases, with 8 bases between. The CDR3 contains 15 residues. Germline lookup yields CDR1 MNHEY and CDR2 SVGAGI. CDR3 sequence: CASSYSGVRNQPQHF. The CDR3 region has the DNA TGTGCCAGCAGTTACTCGGGGGTCCGCAATCAGCCCCAGCATTTT.

This clone was recorded only once. V is TRBV12-5 and J is TRBJ1-1; D not certain. Germline CDR1 reads LGHNT; CDR2 reads FRNRAP. Trimming shortened V by 5 bases and J by 5 bases, and 9 bases separated the two germline ends. This CDR3 has 12 residues. The CDR3 protein is CASGSGGTEAFF. The CDR3 coding sequence is TGTGCTAGTGGTAGTGGTGGAACTGAAGCTTTCTTT.

This clone was observed a single time. This rearrangement joins TRBV2 to TRBJ1-3, with D perhaps TRBD1 (5 bases). This CDR3 has 15 residues. Germline CDR1 and CDR2: SNHLY and FYNNEI. V lost 6 bases, J lost 1 base, and 13 bases lay in between. The CDR3 reads CASRGTGGSGNTIYF. The DNA for the CDR3 is TGTGCCAGCAGGGGGACGGGAGGATCTGGAAACACCATATATTTT. Using reference TRBV2 and TRBJ1-3 for the parts outside the CDR3, the full variable domain is EPEVTQTPSHQVTQMGQEVILRCVPISNHLYFYWYRQILGQKVEFLVSFYNNEISEKSEIFDDQFSVERPDGSNFTLKIRSTKLEDSAMYFCASRGTGGSGNTIYFGEGSWLTVV.

The chain links TRBV6-6 to TRBJ1-6; D is undetermined. CDR3 length equals 12 residues. V was clipped by 5 bases and J by 6 bases, with 5 bases between them. Per the germline V gene, CDR1 is MNHNY and CDR2 is SVGAGI (reference sequence). For the CDR3, the DNA is TGTGCCAGCAGTCATACTAATTCACCCCTCCACTTT. This translates into CASSHTNSPLHF.

This clone was counted a single time. The chain joins TRBV2 to TRBJ2-5; 9 bases line up with TRBD1. There are 13 residues in the CDR3. V was pared by 7 bases and J by 5 bases, with 5 bases of the junction left unmatched. Germline V gives CDR1 SNHLY, CDR2 FYNNEI. As DNA, the CDR3 is TGTGCCAGCATGGGGACAGGGCGGGAGACCCAGTACTTC. This gives the protein CASMGTGRETQYF.

This clone came up a few times. The chain employs TRBV30 and TRBJ1-3, with 12 nucleotides matching TRBD1. This CDR3 has 15 residues. In germline, CDR1 is GTSNPN, CDR2 SVGIG (reference sequence). V gave up 5 bases and J gave up 1 base; unmatched junction bases: 3. The CDR3 bases are TGTGCCTGGGGGGACAGGGGGCTTTCTGGAAACACCATATATTTT. Amino acid sequence: CAWGDRGLSGNTIYF.

CDR3 amino acids: CASSLSGQTISYEQYF. Written as DNA, the CDR3 is TGTGCCAGCAGTTTATCTGGACAGACCATCTCCTACGAGCAGTACTTC. The chain recombines TRBV28 with TRBJ2-7; D possibly corresponds to TRBD1 (6 bases). This CDR3 has 16 residues. Germline V gene sequence: CDR1 MDHEN, CDR2 SYDVKM. Trimming took 1 base from V and 0 from J, leaving 13 bases between them.